These 9 T cell receptor beta chains share one sample of origin, sequenced in a study of control samples from healthy donors and cancer patients (dated by TCRdb to the early 2020s). The library was produced with the immunoSEQ multiplex PCR assay. TCRdb holds this immuneACCESS table with in-frame rearrangements only. Some clones are missing; in checked studies, unresolved V genes explain under half, and the rest has no known cause. Across this sample there are about 41,000 clones, with roughly 94% seen only once. More than 20% of the sample rests with the top ten. The specimen was blood. These receptor sequences come from a man in his 60s in good health.

The chain recombines TRBV20-1 with TRBJ2-2; no definite D call. Germline V gene sequence: CDR1 DFQATT, CDR2 SNEGSKA (reference sequence). V was shortened by 4 bases and J by 4 bases, with 4 bases between the two germline ends. This CDR3 is 11 amino acids long. CDR3 DNA: TGCAGTGCTATAACCACCGGGGAGCTGTTTTTT. Translating it yields CSAITTGELFF.

Written as DNA, the CDR3 is TGCGCCAGCAGCCCGACAGGGTCCTATGGCTACACCTTC. Residues: CASSPTGSYGYTF. V and J are TRBV4-1 and TRBJ1-2, with TRBD1 identical over 7 bases. The germline V gene has CDR1 MGHRA and CDR2 YSYEKL. The length of the CDR3 is 13 residues. V dropped 4 bases and J dropped 4; count of bases not matched to a gene: 3.

The V call is TRBV27, the J call TRBJ1-4, with 9 bases aligning to TRBD1. CDR3 length: 15 amino acids. Germline V gene sequence: CDR1 MNHEY, CDR2 SMNVEV (reference sequence). Trimming took 6 bases from V and 4 from J; bases not matched to a gene: 6. CDR3 amino acids: CASRPRTGVNEKLFF. Here the CDR3 DNA reads TGTGCCAGCAGGCCGCGGACAGGGGTTAATGAAAAACTGTTTTTT.

CDR3 coding DNA: TGTGCCAGCAGCTCCGGACAGGTGTCCTACAATGAGCAGTTCTTC. Protein: CASSSGQVSYNEQFF. The chain couples TRBV11-1 to TRBJ2-1; the match to TRBD1 covers 7 bases. CDR3 length equals 15 residues. After removal of 4 bases from V and 1 base from J, the junction contained 4 bases not matched to a gene. Germline V gene sequence: CDR1 SGHAT, CDR2 FQDESV (reference sequence).

The J gene is TRBJ2-7, the V gene TRBV29-1; weak D call: TRBD2 (6 bases). The CDR3 covers 16 residues. Per germline, CDR1 SQVTM and CDR2 ANQGSEA. Trimming took off 2 bases at V and 3 bases at J, with 20 bases between the two ends. CDR3 sequence (DNA): TGCAGCGTTGAATTATGGGACTCCGGTCGGGACTACGAGCAGTACTTC. Translated, it gives CSVELWDSGRDYEQYF.

This chain joins TRBV11-3 and TRBJ1-1, with D possibly TRBD1 on 5 matching bases. This CDR3 region has 15 residues. Per germline, CDR1 SGHNT and CDR2 YENEEA. V was cut by 5 bases and J by 1 base, with 14 bases left in between. In DNA, the CDR3 is TGTGCCAGCAGCCTTCGACAGAGAACGAACACTGAAGCTTTCTTT. Its translation is CASSLRQRTNTEAFF.

The rearrangement uses TRBV7-9 and TRBJ2-1, with D possibly called TRBD1 or TRBD2 (6 bases each). Germline loops: CDR1 SEHNR, CDR2 FQNEAQ (reference sequence). V lost 6 bases and J 7 bases, leaving 25 bases between the germline ends. There are 17 residues in the CDR3. The CDR3 region is CASRILTDRREGNEQFF. CDR3 in DNA: TGTGCCAGCAGAATCCTAACTGACAGGAGGGAAGGGAATGAGCAGTTCTTC. The variable domain in full, completed from reference TRBV7-9 and TRBJ2-1, reads DTGVSQNPRHKITKRGQNVTFRCDPISEHNRLYWYRQTLGQGPEFLTYFQNEAQLEKSRLLSDRFSAERPKGSFSTLEIQRTEQGDSAMYLCASRILTDRREGNEQFFGPGTRLTVL.

The chain joins TRBV28 to TRBJ1-4; possible D gene TRBD1, 6 bases. The CDR3 totals 13 residues. V lost 6 bases to trimming and J lost 7 bases, with 12 bases between them. Germline V gene data show CDR1 as MDHEN and CDR2 as SYDVKM. The CDR3 loop reads CASRNREVEKLFF. The CDR3, as DNA: TGTGCCAGCAGGAACAGGGAAGTTGAAAAACTGTTTTTT.

V gene TRBV6-5 combines with J gene TRBJ1-4; D might be TRBD1 (5 bases). The CDR3 has 15 residues. V lost 7 bases, J lost 0 bases, and 12 bases lay in between. Germline CDR1 is MNHEY and CDR2 is SVGAGI. CDR3: CASNRQYSTNEKLFF. CDR3 nucleotide sequence: TGTGCCAGCAACAGACAGTATTCAACTAATGAAAAACTGTTTTTT.